This passage covers 17 T cell receptor beta chains from one sample sequenced in a study of Tregs in tolerant kidney transplant recipients. Profiling relied on immunoSEQ multiplex PCR, and the TCRdb table lists in-frame clones only, not all of them. Of some 55,000 clones listed, approximately 82% were seen once; the top ten hold roughly 5.2%. The sample comprised CD4+ T cells from blood. The receptors stem from a human donor in good health.

The chain is built from TRBV2 and TRBJ1-2; D is ambiguous. Germline V lookup: CDR1 SNHLY, CDR2 FYNNEI. The CDR3 spans 12 residues. Between the trimmed V and J ends, which lost 8 bases and 4 bases, there was a span of 11 bases. CDR3 residues: CASSPAVYGYTF. Here the CDR3 DNA reads TGTGCCAGCTCCCCGGCCGTCTATGGCTACACCTTC.

The V gene is TRBV7-2, the J gene TRBJ1-2; a possible D gene is TRBD1 (5 bases). The germline V gene encodes CDR1 SGHTA and CDR2 FQGNSA. V dropped 1 base and J dropped 0 bases, with 9 bases sitting between them. The CDR3 has 15 residues. The CDR3: CASSLDWGANYGYTF. DNA for the CDR3: TGTGCCAGCAGCTTAGATTGGGGGGCTAACTATGGCTACACCTTC.

CDR3 nucleotide sequence: TGCGCCAGCAGCCACCAGGGGGCGGACACCATATATTTT. Residues: CASSHQGADTIYF. The chain recombines TRBV4-1 with TRBJ1-3, with TRBD1 identical over 8 bases. Germline V gene sequence: CDR1 MGHRA, CDR2 YSYEKL. This CDR3 has 13 amino acids. With V trimmed by 3 bases and J by 8 bases, 3 bases remained unmatched.

A single count supports this clone. The rearrangement uses TRBV18 and TRBJ2-2; D unclear. Germline values: CDR1 KGHSH, CDR2 LQKENI. Trimming shortened V by 4 bases and J by 2 bases, and 8 bases separated the two germline ends. The CDR3 contains 14 residues. CDR3 residues: CASSRQPNTGELFF. In DNA form, the CDR3 reads TGTGCCAGCTCACGGCAGCCTAACACCGGGGAGCTGTTTTTT.

The chain employs TRBV4-2 and TRBJ2-1, with TRBD2 matching over 10 bases. Germline V gene data show CDR1 as LGHNA and CDR2 as YNFKEQ. V dropped 0 bases and J dropped 6; count of bases not matched to a gene: 5. The CDR3 is 16 amino acids. CDR3 DNA: TGTGCCAGCAGCCAAGAGTGGGGACTAGCGATCAATGAGCAGTTCTTC. Amino acid sequence: CASSQEWGLAINEQFF.

The rearrangement uses TRBV15 and TRBJ1-4; 8 bases match TRBD1. V lost 2 bases to trimming and J lost 4 bases; unmatched junction nucleotides: 3. Germline V gene data show CDR1 as LNHNV and CDR2 as YYDKDF (reference sequence). The CDR3 contains 15 residues. The CDR3 protein is CATSRLGQGNEKLFF. CDR3 in DNA: TGTGCCACCAGCAGACTAGGACAGGGTAATGAAAAACTGTTTTTT. Based on the CDR3 plus reference TRBV15 and TRBJ1-4, the full variable domain is DAMVIQNPRYQVTQFGKPVTLSCSQTLNHNVMYWYQQKSSQAPKLLFHYYDKDFNNEADTPDNFQSRRPNTSFCFLDIRSPGLGDTAMYLCATSRLGQGNEKLFFGSGTQLSVL.

The gene calls are TRBV6-1 and TRBJ2-7, with TRBD1 as a possible D gene (5 bases). CDR1 is MNHNS and CDR2 is SASEGT in the germline V gene. The CDR3 extends over 14 amino acids. Trimming shortened V by 6 bases and J by 2 bases, and 14 bases separated the two germline ends. The chain's CDR3 is CASRAAVRAYEQYF. The CDR3 DNA sequence: TGTGCCAGCAGGGCTGCGGTCAGGGCCTACGAGCAGTACTTC.

This clone is termed medium-sized. The chain recombines TRBV10-1 with TRBJ2-2, with D hard to call. This CDR3 is 9 amino acids long. The germline V gene has CDR1 WNHNN and CDR2 SYGVQD (reference sequence). The CDR3 is CEGTGELFF. CDR3 nucleotide sequence: TGCGAGGGCACCGGGGAGCTGTTTTTT.

The J gene is TRBJ1-2, the V gene TRBV30; D call uncertain. The CDR3 covers 10 residues. Germline lookup yields CDR1 GTSNPN and CDR2 SVGIG (reference sequence). Trimming removed 3 bases at V and 5 bases at J, with 4 bases between. The CDR3 coding sequence is TGTGCCTGGAGGTCGTATGGCTACACCTTC. It yields the protein CAWRSYGYTF.

This rearrangement joins TRBV5-6 to TRBJ2-1; D is unclear. Per the germline V gene, CDR1 is SGHDT and CDR2 is YYEEEE. This CDR3 is 14 amino acids long. V gave up 5 bases and J gave up 0 bases, with 9 bases separating them. The CDR3 bases are TGTGCCAGCAGTCTTACAGCCTCCTACAATGAGCAGTTCTTC. As protein: CASSLTASYNEQFF.

The rearrangement joins TRBV2 to TRBJ2-5, with 8 bases that match TRBD1. The CDR3 is 13 amino acids. From germline, CDR1 is SNHLY and CDR2 FYNNEI. V was pared by 7 bases and J by 2 bases, with 3 bases of the junction left unmatched. The DNA of the CDR3 is TGTGCCAGCACCGGGACAGGTCAAGAGACCCAGTACTTC. Translating gives CASTGTGQETQYF.

The chain has TRBV6-4 and TRBJ1-1, with D unresolved. V was cut by 4 bases and J by 5 bases, with 11 bases left in between. The CDR3 is made up of 13 amino acids. Germline V gene sequence: CDR1 MRHNA, CDR2 SNTAGT. This chain's CDR3 is CASSVSRGTEAFF. For the CDR3, the DNA is TGTGCCAGCAGTGTTTCGCGGGGTACTGAAGCTTTCTTT.

The rearrangement links TRBV10-3 to TRBJ2-2; the D gene is possibly TRBD1 (6 bases). The CDR3 loop spans 16 amino acids. CDR1 and CDR2 (germline): ENHRY, SYGVKD. Trimming pared 3 bases from V and 4 bases from J, leaving 15 bases between. This CDR3 is CAISDPRGKPTGELFF. CDR3 sequence (DNA): TGTGCCATCAGTGACCCCAGGGGCAAACCCACCGGGGAGCTGTTTTTT.

In this sample, this clone turned up a few times. The rearrangement links TRBV30 to TRBJ2-2; 13 bases agree with TRBD2. Germline-derived CDR1 and CDR2 are GTSNPN and SVGIG (reference sequence). The V and J ends lost 3 bases and 2 bases, in that order; junction bases with no gene match: 9. The CDR3 sequence is 18 residues long. The CDR3 spells CAWSLLAGGLINTGELFF. CDR3 DNA sequence: TGTGCCTGGAGCTTACTAGCGGGAGGGTTGATTAACACCGGGGAGCTGTTTTTT.

The chain links TRBV9 to TRBJ2-7; perhaps TRBD2 as D (5 bases). The CDR3 spans 18 residues. Trimming removed 0 bases at V and 0 bases at J, with 19 bases between. From germline, CDR1 is SGDLS and CDR2 YYNGEE. The CDR3 DNA follows: TGTGCCAGCAGCGTAGACCCCCTTCCAAGCGCGGGCTCCTACGAGCAGTACTTC. Protein sequence: CASSVDPLPSAGSYEQYF.

The J gene is TRBJ1-2, the V gene TRBV7-2; D is undetermined. Germline CDR1 SGHTA, CDR2 FQGNSA. The CDR3 spans 16 residues. V was shortened by 3 bases and J by 0 bases, with 14 bases between the two germline ends. The CDR3 sequence: CASSLVTRSANYGYTF. In DNA, the CDR3 is TGTGCCAGCAGCTTGGTTACCAGATCGGCTAACTATGGCTACACCTTC.

The chain recombines TRBV5-4 with TRBJ2-3; maybe TRBD2 (6 bases). The CDR3 contains 15 residues. Trimming pared 4 bases from V and 1 base from J, leaving 13 bases between. Germline assignment: CDR1 SGHNT and CDR2 YYREEE (reference sequence). CDR3 sequence: CASSLNPGGTDTQYF. The CDR3 DNA sequence: TGTGCCAGCAGCCTAAACCCGGGGGGCACAGATACGCAGTATTTT. Based on the CDR3 plus reference TRBV5-4 and TRBJ2-3, the full variable domain is ETGVTQSPTHLIKTRGQQVTLRCSSQSGHNTVSWYQQALGQGPQFIFQYYREEENGRGNFPPRFSGLQFPNYSSELNVNALELDDSALYLCASSLNPGGTDTQYFGPGTRLTVL.